This T cell receptor (beta chain) was recorded in a study of shared clonotypes between healthy human individuals. Study-wide points: Generally, estimated richness proved larger in naive subsets than it did in memory subsets.

Concerning this clone: Its antigen is unknown.

Every contributor of samples was a Caucasian grown-up residing in Nashville, Tennessee. Here immunoSEQ multiplex PCR was the method, and the copy in TCRdb shows in-frame clones only, minus some. The data show about 1.1 million clones, around three quarters seen once. The CDR3 extends over 13 amino acids. V was pared by 5 bases and J by 1 base, with 7 bases between. Germline V CDR1 and CDR2: SEHNR, FQNEAQ (reference sequence). The sequence was collected from a man younger than 35 in good health. Some clones in this sample may be carry-over from other donors' samples. Sequencing was performed on memory CD4+ T cells from PBMCs. Sample subset: CD45RA-negative fraction. The chain joins TRBV7-9 to TRBJ2-3; D is uncertain. In DNA, the CDR3 is TGTGCCAGCAGCCTGATGGGCACAGATACGCAGTATTTT. Its protein product is CASSLMGTDTQYF.